The sequence of this T cell receptor (beta chain) was determined in a study of CD8 T cells in ankylosing spondylitis. V lost 2 bases to trimming and J lost 6 bases, with 10 bases between them. Germline V gene lookup returns CDR1 DFQATT and CDR2 SNEGSKA (reference sequence). The CDR3 runs 12 residues. With molecular barcodes, quantitative 5'-RACE was used to make the TCR beta libraries. TCRdb recomputed calls from the 5' RACE reads with MiXCR, one row per CDR3 protein. The sample holds around 25,000 distinct CDR3 sequences, roughly a sixth seen once. This clonotype was seen many times. The material sequenced was blood. V is TRBV20-1 and J is TRBJ1-1, with D uncertain. This clonotype originated in a male donor with ankylosing spondylitis or in good health (not recorded which). CDR3 DNA: TGCAGTGCTAGACGTCAGCGCGCTGAAGCTTTCTTT. Encoded protein: CSARRQRAEAFF.